The TCR beta chain described here comes from a study of CD8 T cells in Susac syndrome. The CDR3 runs to 14 residues. Germline CDR1 is SGHRS and CDR2 is YFSETQ. The V end lost 0 bases, the J end lost 10 bases, and 14 bases lay between the germline ends. Negative isolation yielded the CD8+ and CD4+ T cells, while FACS enriched the TEMRA cells. RNA in amounts of about 0.5 to 1 ug was reverse transcribed with random hexamers. Via MiXCR, TCRdb re-called the immunoSEQ multiplex PCR reads, giving one row per CDR3 protein. The sample contains about 240,000 distinct CDR3 sequences, 90% to 97% of which appear only once.

Sequenced input: CD4+ T cells from PBMCs. This receptor was obtained from a human donor with Susac syndrome. The chain is built from TRBV5-1 and TRBJ2-4; D ambiguous. The CDR3, as DNA: TGCGCCAGCAGCTTGGAGTACCCCAATCCGATTCAGTACTTC. It is translated as CASSLEYPNPIQYF.